What follows are 18 T cell receptor beta chains derived from one specimen sequenced in a study of shared clonotypes between healthy human individuals. TCRdb's copy holds only in-frame clones and misses some; the assay was immunoSEQ multiplex PCR. The profile shows about 380,000 clones, about 96% of them singletons. Sequencing was done on a sample of memory CD8+ T cells sorted from blood. The subset was: CD45RO+ cells pooled with CCR7-negative TemRA cells. All receptors derive from a man aged 25 to 45 in good health.

This chain links TRBV5-6 with TRBJ2-4; possibly TRBD1 for D (6 bases). CDR3 length equals 19 residues. CDR1 SGHDT and CDR2 YYEEEE come from the germline V gene. V was shortened by 4 bases and J by 1 base, with 24 bases between the two germline ends. The CDR3 DNA is TGTGCCAGCAGCCCCACCGCCTTATGGGCAGGGGCGGCCAAAAACATTCAGTACTTC. This translates into CASSPTALWAGAAKNIQYF.

V is TRBV10-3 and J is TRBJ2-7; D is possibly TRBD2 (6 bases). Germline assignment: CDR1 ENHRY and CDR2 SYGVKD. V was cut by 6 bases and J by 3 bases, with 6 bases left in between. The CDR3 totals 11 residues. The DNA for the CDR3 is TGTGCCATCAGGACTAGCTACGAGCAGTACTTC. Protein sequence: CAIRTSYEQYF.

V gene TRBV6-1 combines with J gene TRBJ1-5; D remains ambiguous. CDR1 and CDR2 from the germline V gene are MNHNS and SASEGT. With 6 bases removed from V and 11 bases from J, the gap between germline ends came to 17 bases. The CDR3 consists of 13 residues. The CDR3 DNA sequence: TGTGCCAGCAGCTACACTGTGGTTGGAGCCCAGCATTTT. This codes for CASSYTVVGAQHF.

The rearrangement links TRBV7-8 to TRBJ2-3, with a weak D call TRBD2 (5 bases). Germline assignment: CDR1 SGHVS and CDR2 FQNEAQ. The length of the CDR3 is 14 residues. V was shortened by 5 bases and J by 2 bases, with 11 bases between the two germline ends. CDR3 sequence: CASSPPGITDTQYF. The CDR3 nucleotides are TGTGCCAGCAGCCCCCCCGGGATCACAGATACGCAGTATTTT.

The V call is TRBV7-2, the J call TRBJ1-2, with unresolved D. Germline V lookup: CDR1 SGHTA, CDR2 FQGNSA. The V end lost 5 bases, the J end lost 6 bases, and 10 bases lay between the germline ends. The CDR3 length is 12 residues. The DNA for the CDR3 is TGTGCCAGCAGCCGCGAGGTCCATGGCTACACCTTC. The encoded protein is CASSREVHGYTF.

A note on this clone: The sample has other DNA sequences that encode this CDR3 too. The chain is built from TRBV20-1 and TRBJ1-2; 7 nucleotides align to TRBD1. Germline lookup yields CDR1 DFQATT and CDR2 SNEGSKA (reference sequence). CDR3 size: 11 residues. J lost 5 bases, V lost 6 bases, and 3 bases had no gene match. As DNA, the CDR3 is TGCAGTGCGAGGGGGCGGTATGGCTACACCTTC. Translation: CSARGRYGYTF.

V and J are TRBV5-4 and TRBJ2-5; unclear D gene. CDR1 is SGHNT and CDR2 is YYREEE in the germline V gene (reference sequence). V lost 3 bases, J lost 4 bases, and 10 bases lay in between. This CDR3 has 13 residues. In DNA form, the CDR3 reads TGTGCCAGCAGCTCAGCAGAGCGAGAGACCCAGTACTTC. Its translation: CASSSAERETQYF.

The chain has TRBV7-2 and TRBJ1-2; D is unresolved. The germline gives CDR1 SGHTA, CDR2 FQGNSA. V lost 7 bases and J 4 bases, leaving 13 bases between the germline ends. The CDR3 has 13 amino acids. CDR3 in amino acids: CASTPRASYGYTF. The CDR3, as DNA: TGTGCCAGCACCCCCCGGGCAAGCTATGGCTACACCTTC. Filled out from reference TRBV7-2 and TRBJ1-2, the complete variable domain reads GAGVSQSPSNKVTEKGKDVELRCDPISGHTALYWYRQSLGQGLEFLIYFQGNSAPDKSGLPSDRFSAERTGGSVSTLTIQRTQQEDSAVYLCASTPRASYGYTFGSGTRLTVV.

The rearrangement joins TRBV27 to TRBJ2-5; D perhaps matches TRBD2 (5 bases). Trimming cost V 4 bases and J 2 bases, with 20 bases left between them. The CDR3 totals 17 residues. Looked up from germline, CDR1 is MNHEY and CDR2 is SMNVEV (reference sequence). The CDR3 nucleotides read TGTGCCAGCAGTTCTAGCCCTCAGGCTCGAGCTCAAGAGACCCAGTACTTC. Translation: CASSSSPQARAQETQYF.

V is TRBV30 and J is TRBJ1-5, with D uncertain. The CDR3 length is 13 residues. CDR1 is GTSNPN and CDR2 is SVGIG in the germline V gene (reference sequence). Trimming left V 4 bases short and J 4 bases short, with 11 bases between. Here the CDR3 reads CAWKGSRNQPQHF. DNA for the CDR3: TGTGCCTGGAAGGGCAGTCGGAATCAGCCCCAGCATTTT.

The rearrangement uses TRBV6-5 and TRBJ1-5; D ambiguous. The germline gives CDR1 MNHEY, CDR2 SVGAGI. The CDR3 runs to 15 residues. The germline V and J ends were trimmed by 6 bases and 2 bases, with 14 bases remaining between them. The CDR3 nucleotides read TGTGCCAGCAGACCGGTCGGGAATGGCAATCAGCCCCAGCATTTT. Protein: CASRPVGNGNQPQHF.

The J gene is TRBJ1-4, the V gene TRBV7-9; 7 nucleotides align to TRBD1. This CDR3 is built from 12 residues. V shed 1 base and J 12 bases; nucleotides not matched to a gene: 2. Per the germline V gene, CDR1 is SEHNR and CDR2 is FQNEAQ (reference sequence). The CDR3 nucleotides are TGTGCCAGCAGCTTAGGGACAGGCGAACTGTTTTTT. Amino acid sequence: CASSLGTGELFF.

The chain links TRBV11-3 to TRBJ2-1; 8 bases match TRBD2. V was clipped by 3 bases and J by 0 bases; unmatched bases: 1. The CDR3 covers 15 residues. In germline, CDR1 is SGHNT, CDR2 YENEEA. Here the CDR3 reads CASSFGTSSYNEQFF. DNA of the CDR3: TGTGCCAGCAGCTTCGGGACTAGCTCCTACAATGAGCAGTTCTTC.

The chain employs TRBV19 and TRBJ1-2; maybe TRBD1 (5 bases). The germline V and J ends were trimmed by 7 bases and 4 bases, with 13 bases remaining between them. Germline V lookup: CDR1 LNHDA, CDR2 SQIVND (reference sequence). There are 13 residues in the CDR3. CDR3 nucleotide sequence: TGTGCCAGTACCGGGACGGAGGGCTATGGCTACACCTTC. It yields the protein CASTGTEGYGYTF.

The chain carries TRBV6-1 and TRBJ1-4; 8 nucleotides agree with TRBD1. V lost 6 bases and J lost 8; bases outside the gene matches: 8. The CDR3 sequence is 14 residues long. Germline lookup yields CDR1 MNHNS and CDR2 SASEGT. CDR3 loop: CASRPGQAGEKLFF. The DNA for the CDR3 is TGTGCCAGCAGGCCGGGACAGGCGGGAGAAAAACTGTTTTTT.

The CDR3 loop reads CAIRAGGYEQYF. The CDR3 DNA sequence: TGTGCCATCAGAGCGGGAGGGTACGAGCAGTACTTC. The chain links TRBV10-3 to TRBJ2-7; 10 nucleotides match TRBD2. The CDR3 has 12 amino acids. The V gene's germline CDR1 is ENHRY and CDR2 SYGVKD. V shed 6 bases, J shed 4 bases, and the junction held 0 bases outside the gene matches.

This chain connects TRBV10-1 to TRBJ2-1; 9 bases align to TRBD2. The CDR3 has 15 amino acids. V lost 4 bases, J lost 2 bases, and 3 bases stayed unmatched. Germline lookup yields CDR1 WNHNN and CDR2 SYGVQD (reference sequence). CDR3 bases: TGCGCCAGCAGTGGGGCTAGCGGGGCCTACAATGAGCAGTTCTTC. Translating gives CASSGASGAYNEQFF.

This chain connects TRBV19 to TRBJ1-2; D ambiguous. The CDR3 runs 14 residues. From germline, CDR1 is LNHDA and CDR2 SQIVND (reference sequence). V was pared by 3 bases and J by 0 bases, with 8 bases between. The CDR3 DNA follows: TGTGCCAGTAGTATTATTCGGACTAACTATGGCTACACCTTC. Translation: CASSIIRTNYGYTF.